Following are 14 T cell receptor beta chains from one sample sequenced in a study of graft-versus-host responses after intestinal transplantation. Sequencing was performed with immunoSEQ multiplex PCR; in TCRdb, only in-frame clones are kept and a portion is missing. The table records about 61,000 clones, 85% to 95% of them present only once. These receptors lack a known antigen. The sample consisted of unstimulated CD4+ T cells sorted from spleen or lymph node cells, taken before transplant. The source of these receptors is a human donor who was the organ donor for an intestinal transplant.

The chain links TRBV6-1 to TRBJ1-2; 7 bases fit TRBD1. The germline gives CDR1 MNHNS, CDR2 SASEGT. The CDR3 contains 13 residues. With 7 bases clipped from V and 5 bases from J, the junction kept 7 bases outside the gene matches. In DNA, the CDR3 is TGTGCCAGCACCCCAGGGGACAGATATGGCTACACCTTC. This codes for CASTPGDRYGYTF.

This rearrangement joins TRBV27 to TRBJ2-7; 7 nucleotides line up with TRBD1. The trim removed 4 bases at V and 0 bases at J, leaving 3 bases unmatched. Germline loops: CDR1 MNHEY, CDR2 SMNVEV (reference sequence). There are 14 residues in the CDR3. The DNA for the CDR3 is TGTGCCAGCAGTTCGACAGGGACCTCCTACGAGCAGTACTTC. Translation: CASSSTGTSYEQYF.

The J gene is TRBJ2-7, the V gene TRBV5-1; tentative D call: TRBD1 (5 bases). The V end was cut by 2 bases, the J end by 3 bases, with 12 bases between. The CDR3 runs 14 residues. Germline V CDR1 and CDR2: SGHRS, YFSETQ. The CDR3 DNA reads TGCGCCAGCAGCTTTAAGAGACAGAGCTACGAGCAGTACTTC. It specifies CASSFKRQSYEQYF.

CDR3 sequence: CASRGTGASSYEQYF. In DNA form, the CDR3 reads TGTGCCAGCAGAGGGACAGGGGCCAGCTCCTACGAGCAGTACTTC. The chain links TRBV6-5 to TRBJ2-7; 10 bases are a match to TRBD1. Germline CDR1 and CDR2: MNHEY and SVGAGI. Germline trimming cut 6 bases from V and 0 bases from J; bases unmatched to any gene: 5. The CDR3 totals 15 residues.

The chain carries TRBV6-5 and TRBJ1-3; D uncertain. Germline V gene sequence: CDR1 MNHEY, CDR2 SVGAGI. The CDR3 consists of 13 residues. Trimming cost V 8 bases and J 1 base, with 9 bases left between them. CDR3 amino acids: CASRPASGNTIYF. In nucleotides, the CDR3 is TGTGCCAGCCGCCCAGCTTCTGGAAACACCATATATTTT.

V usage is TRBV27 and J usage is TRBJ2-3; TRBD2 aligns across 7 bases. CDR1 MNHEY and CDR2 SMNVEV come from the germline V gene (reference sequence). This CDR3 is 14 amino acids long. V gave up 2 bases and J gave up 11 bases; unmatched junction bases: 10. Written as DNA, the CDR3 is TGTGCCAGCAGTTTACTTTTGGGCGGGGGTATGCAGTATTTT. This encodes CASSLLLGGGMQYF.

This clone has a single count. J is TRBJ1-1 and V is TRBV4-1; D is unclear. Trimming left V 5 bases short and J 1 base short, with 11 bases between. This CDR3 has 14 amino acids. Looked up from germline, CDR1 is MGHRA and CDR2 is YSYEKL. The CDR3 loop is CASSSRRGNTEAFF. The CDR3 DNA sequence: TGCGCCAGCAGCTCCCGACGGGGGAACACTGAAGCTTTCTTT.

The rearrangement links TRBV13 to TRBJ2-5; 8 nucleotides align to TRBD1. This CDR3 is 14 amino acids long. Unmatched junction bases numbered 5, after V lost 3 bases and J lost 5 bases. Germline CDR1 and CDR2: PRHDT and FYEKMQ (reference sequence). The CDR3 nucleotides are TGTGCCAGCAGCTTCACAGGGGGTAGGGAGACCCAGTACTTC. Translating gives CASSFTGGRETQYF.

DNA for the CDR3: TGCAGTGCTAGAGCCCCCTATGGCTACACCTTC. It yields the protein CSARAPYGYTF. The V and J genes are TRBV20-1 and TRBJ1-2; D gene unclear. The CDR3 spans 11 residues. The germline V gene has CDR1 DFQATT and CDR2 SNEGSKA (reference sequence). V dropped 1 base and J dropped 4 bases, with 4 bases sitting between them.

The chain employs TRBV10-2 and TRBJ2-5, with 7 bases identical to TRBD2. With the DNA end fitting TRBJ2-7 better, the J assignment may be wrong. This CDR3 comprises 14 residues. Germline V CDR1 and CDR2: WSHSY, SAAADI. This CDR3 is CASRTDSSGYEQYF. The CDR3 region has the DNA TGCGCCAGCAGAACCGATTCTAGCGGCTACGAGCAGTACTTC.

The rearrangement links TRBV4-2 to TRBJ1-6; D remains ambiguous. V gave up 1 base and J gave up 0 bases, with 10 bases separating them. Germline V lookup: CDR1 LGHNA, CDR2 YNFKEQ. CDR3 length: 17 residues. CDR3 in amino acids: CASSQARQSSYNSPLHF. The CDR3 DNA sequence: TGTGCCAGCAGCCAAGCCCGTCAGAGCTCCTATAATTCACCCCTCCACTTT.

The V gene is TRBV30, the J gene TRBJ2-3, with 10 bases identical to TRBD2. CDR1 and CDR2 from the germline V gene are GTSNPN and SVGIG (reference sequence). The CDR3 covers 15 residues. Trimming at V came to 0 bases and at J to 4 bases, leaving 4 bases not matched to a gene. For the CDR3, the DNA is TGTGCCTGGAGTGTTGGGCTAGCGGGGGCAGATACGCAGTATTTT. As protein: CAWSVGLAGADTQYF.

V and J are TRBV29-1 and TRBJ1-1; D might be TRBD1 (6 bases). The germline V and J ends were trimmed by 2 bases and 2 bases, with 9 bases remaining between them. CDR3 length equals 13 residues. The V gene's germline CDR1 is SQVTM and CDR2 ANQGSEA. This CDR3 is CSVERQANTEAFF. The CDR3 bases are TGCAGCGTTGAAAGACAGGCCAACACTGAAGCTTTCTTT.

The rearrangement joins TRBV2 to TRBJ2-7; D not resolved. The V gene lost 6 bases and the J gene lost 1 base, with 10 bases spanning the gap. This CDR3 contains 13 residues. Per germline, CDR1 SNHLY and CDR2 FYNNEI. The CDR3 loop reads CASRWQNSYEQYF. Here the CDR3 DNA reads TGTGCCAGCAGGTGGCAGAATTCCTACGAGCAGTACTTC.